The rows below give T cell receptor beta chains drawn from one sample of a study of shared clonotypes between healthy human individuals. TCRdb's copy holds only in-frame clones and misses some; the assay was immunoSEQ multiplex PCR. The sample lists over a million clones, about 75% seen once, with about 1.5% in the top ten. Sequenced sample: memory CD4+ T cells sorted from blood. The receptors derive from a man between 18 and 29 years old in good health. Both conserved end residues are part of each CDR3. A D gene is named only where the DNA matches it firmly. A clone size is listed for some rows: how often the clone was seen (once, few, many), or a class if it is expanded.

size	J	D	V	CDR3	DNA
-	TRBJ2-3	-	TRBV9	CASSVEAGGRTDTQYF	TGTGCCAGCAGCGTAGAAGCTGGGGGGCGGACAGATACGCAGTATTTT
-	TRBJ1-5	-	TRBV19	CASSIWFNQPQHF	TGTGCCAGTAGTATCTGGTTCAATCAGCCCCAGCATTTT
-	TRBJ1-1	-	TRBV30	CAWSVEVAAFF	TGTGCCTGGAGTGTAGAGGTGGCCGCTTTCTTT
-	TRBJ2-1	TRBD1	TRBV5-1	CASSHSGTEGSNEQFF	TGCGCCAGCAGCCACTCCGGGACAGAGGGGTCCAATGAGCAGTTCTTC
few	TRBJ2-1	-	TRBV29-1	CSVVPQGRLNEQFF	TGCAGCGTTGTGCCCCAGGGTCGGCTCAATGAGCAGTTCTTC
-	TRBJ1-4	-	TRBV2	CASSRQSNEKLFF	TGTGCCAGCAGCCGACAGTCCAATGAAAAACTGTTTTTT
-	TRBJ2-7	-	TRBV2	CASSRTGRDYEQYF	TGTGCCAGCAGTCGGACAGGGAGGGACTACGAGCAGTACTTC
-	TRBJ2-3	-	TRBV6-5	CASSNRDTQYF	TGTGCCAGCAGTAACCGCGATACGCAGTATTTT
-	TRBJ2-7	-	TRBV4-1	CASSRGTESYEQYF	TGCGCCAGCAGCCGCGGGACGGAGTCCTACGAGCAGTACTTC
-	TRBJ2-6	TRBD1	TRBV27	CASRRTGTSGANVLTF	TGTGCCAGCAGGAGGACAGGGACTTCTGGGGCCAACGTCCTGACTTTC
-	TRBJ2-7	-	TRBV6-6	CASSIRGGTAPYEQYF	TGTGCCAGCAGTATCAGGGGGGGGACTGCTCCCTACGAGCAGTACTTC
once	TRBJ2-5	-	TRBV25-1	CASSARTIQGTQYF	TGTGCCAGCAGTGCTAGGACCATACAAGGGACCCAGTACTTC
few	TRBJ2-2	-	TRBV19	CASSMSRPSGELFF	TGTGCCAGTAGTATGAGTAGGCCGTCTGGGGAGCTGTTTTTT
-	TRBJ2-5	TRBD1	TRBV2	CASSELDRTETQYF	TGTGCCAGCAGTGAATTGGACAGGACAGAGACCCAGTACTTC
-	TRBJ1-2	TRBD1	TRBV5-1	CASSYDGTGPYGYTF	TGCGCCAGCAGCTACGATGGGACAGGGCCCTATGGCTACACCTTC
-	TRBJ2-5	-	TRBV18	CASSPGLTSIQETQYF	TGTGCCAGCTCACCTGGTTTAACATCAATACAAGAGACCCAGTACTTC
-	TRBJ1-5	-	TRBV5-6	CASSLGQGYNQPQHF	TGTGCCAGCAGCTTAGGGCAGGGGTACAATCAGCCCCAGCATTTT
-	TRBJ2-7	-	TRBV2	CASNQATNPYEQYF	TGTGCCAGCAACCAGGCTACCAACCCCTACGAGCAGTACTTC
few	TRBJ1-1	-	TRBV7-3	CASSSKPGLTEAFF	TGTGCCAGCAGCTCAAAGCCAGGGCTCACTGAAGCTTTCTTT
-	TRBJ1-1	TRBD1	TRBV6-5	CASRDRGRGTEAFF	TGTGCCAGCAGAGACAGGGGCCGGGGTACTGAAGCTTTCTTT
once	TRBJ1-1	TRBD1	TRBV5-8	CASSLDLRTGGNTEAFF	TGTGCCAGCAGCTTGGATTTAAGGACAGGGGGGAACACTGAAGCTTTCTTT
-	TRBJ2-7	TRBD2	TRBV13	CASRRGTSGRVDYEQYF	TGTGCCAGCAGACGCGGGACTAGCGGGAGAGTAGACTACGAGCAGTACTTC
-	TRBJ1-1	-	TRBV27	CASSWGKGGEAFF	TGTGCCAGCAGTTGGGGCAAAGGCGGTGAAGCTTTCTTT
-	TRBJ1-6	-	TRBV11-2	CASRERDSPLHF	TGTGCCAGCAGGGAGAGGGATTCACCCCTCCACTTT
-	TRBJ2-2	-	TRBV21-1	CASSKAIENTGELFF	TGTGCCAGCAGCAAAGCGATAGAGAACACCGGGGAGCTGTTTTTT
-	TRBJ1-1	TRBD1	TRBV5-8	CASSLGDRGVVNTEAFF	TGTGCCAGCAGCTTGGGGGACAGGGGAGTGGTGAACACTGAAGCTTTCTTT
-	TRBJ2-5	-	TRBV30	CARHREETQYF	TGTGCCCGCCACAGAGAAGAGACCCAGTACTTC
few	TRBJ1-2	-	TRBV28	CASRTSIDNYGYTF	TGTGCCAGCAGGACCAGTATCGATAACTATGGCTACACCTTC
-	TRBJ2-2	-	TRBV19	CASRQSGAGELFF	TGTGCCAGTCGACAGTCGGGGGCCGGGGAGCTGTTTTTT
-	TRBJ2-6	-	TRBV2	CASEGGKSGANVLTF	TGTGCCAGTGAGGGTGGAAAATCCGGGGCCAACGTCCTGACTTTC
-	TRBJ2-1	TRBD2	TRBV6-8	CASSIWREVFF	TGTGCCAGCAGCATTTGGCGGGAGGTGTTCTTC
-	TRBJ2-2	-	TRBV5-1	CASTLGVGELFF	TGCGCCAGCACACTGGGGGTCGGGGAGCTGTTTTTT
-	TRBJ1-6	TRBD1	TRBV18	CASSQGDGGSPLHF	TGTGCCAGCTCTCAGGGGGACGGGGGTTCACCCCTCCACTTT
-	TRBJ1-2	-	TRBV6-1	CASSEGLIGNGYTF	TGTGCCAGCAGTGAAGGCCTGATAGGGAATGGCTACACCTTC
-	TRBJ2-7	-	TRBV2	CAAPKGDSSAQYF	TGTGCCGCCCCCAAAGGGGACTCCTCGGCCCAGTACTTC
-	TRBJ2-5	-	TRBV5-6	CASSLAEGRGETQYF	TGTGCCAGCAGCTTGGCTGAGGGGCGAGGGGAGACCCAGTACTTC
-	TRBJ2-1	-	TRBV28	CASSLRRPDNTNNEQFF	TGTGCCAGCAGTTTACGACGGCCGGACAACACCAACAATGAGCAGTTCTTC
once	TRBJ2-6	TRBD1	TRBV10-3	CAIRSHTGAGANVLTF	TGTGCCATCAGGTCCCACACAGGGGCTGGGGCCAACGTCCTGACTTTC
few	TRBJ2-7	TRBD1	TRBV10-2	CASRVLGQGAYEQYF	TGCGCCAGCAGGGTATTAGGACAGGGCGCCTACGAGCAGTACTTC
-	TRBJ2-7	-	TRBV28	CASNTLRASEQYF	TGTGCCAGCAACACCCTCCGGGCCTCCGAGCAGTACTTC
-	TRBJ2-3	-	TRBV18	CASSPPASFSTDTQYF	TGTGCCAGCTCACCACCTGCCTCGTTCAGCACAGATACGCAGTATTTT
-	TRBJ1-1	-	TRBV30	CAWSDSGWWNTEAFF	TGTGCCTGGTCCGACTCAGGTTGGTGGAACACTGAAGCTTTCTTT